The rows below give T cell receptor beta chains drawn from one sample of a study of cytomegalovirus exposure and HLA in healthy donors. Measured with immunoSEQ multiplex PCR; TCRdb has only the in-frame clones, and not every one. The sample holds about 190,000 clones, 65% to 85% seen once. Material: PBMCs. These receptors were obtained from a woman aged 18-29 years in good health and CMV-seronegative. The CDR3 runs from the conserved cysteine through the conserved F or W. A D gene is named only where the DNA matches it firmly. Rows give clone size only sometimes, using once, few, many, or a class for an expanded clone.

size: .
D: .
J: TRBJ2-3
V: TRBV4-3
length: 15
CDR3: CASSQGRADTDTQYF
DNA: TGCGCCAGCAGCCAGGGAAGAGCGGACACAGATACGCAGTATTTT

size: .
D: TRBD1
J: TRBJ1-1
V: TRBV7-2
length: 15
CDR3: CASSWDRVTNTEAFF
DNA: TGTGCCAGCAGCTGGGACAGGGTTACCAACACTGAAGCTTTCTTT

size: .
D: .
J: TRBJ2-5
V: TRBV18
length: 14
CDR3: CASSPLTHGETQYF
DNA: TGTGCCAGCTCACCACTTACCCACGGAGAGACCCAGTACTTC

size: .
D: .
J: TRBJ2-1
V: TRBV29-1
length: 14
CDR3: CSVERGSGYNEQFF
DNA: TGCAGCGTTGAACGGGGGTCGGGGTACAATGAGCAGTTCTTC

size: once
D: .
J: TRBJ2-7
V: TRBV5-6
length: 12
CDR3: CASSDDSYEQYF
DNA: TGTGCCAGCAGCGATGACAGTTACGAGCAGTACTTC

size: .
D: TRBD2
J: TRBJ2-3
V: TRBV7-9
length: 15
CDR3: CASSRTRGGTDTQYF
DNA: TGTGCCAGCAGCCGGACTAGAGGGGGCACAGATACGCAGTATTTT

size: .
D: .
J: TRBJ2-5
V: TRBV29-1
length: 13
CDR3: CSVGRQVSETQYF
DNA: TGCAGCGTCGGTAGACAGGTCTCAGAGACCCAGTACTTC

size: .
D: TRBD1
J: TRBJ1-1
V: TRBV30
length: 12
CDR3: CAWGTGNTEAFF
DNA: TGTGCCTGGGGGACAGGGAACACTGAAGCTTTCTTT

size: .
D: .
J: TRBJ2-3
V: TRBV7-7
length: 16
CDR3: CASSLVAGSSTDTQYF
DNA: TGTGCTAGCAGCTTAGTTGCAGGTTCTAGCACAGATACGCAGTATTTT

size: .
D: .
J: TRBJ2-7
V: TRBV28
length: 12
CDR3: CASSFLVGEQYF
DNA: TGTGCCAGCAGTTTTCTAGTCGGCGAGCAGTACTTC

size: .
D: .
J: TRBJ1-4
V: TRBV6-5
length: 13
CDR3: CASSRDSEQKLFF
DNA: TGTGCCAGCAGTCGCGACAGCGAGCAAAAACTGTTTTTT

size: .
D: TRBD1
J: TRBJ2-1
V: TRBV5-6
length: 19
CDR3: CASSFFGTGGRDGYNEQFF
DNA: TGTGCCAGCAGCTTCTTCGGGACAGGGGGCCGGGATGGCTACAATGAGCAGTTCTTC

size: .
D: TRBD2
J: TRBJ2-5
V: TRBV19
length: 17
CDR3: CASSITGSGRSRETQYF
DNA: TGTGCCAGTAGTATAACGGGTAGCGGGAGGTCGAGGGAGACCCAGTACTTC

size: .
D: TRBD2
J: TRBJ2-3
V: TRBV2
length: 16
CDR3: CASSEWSSGGPDTQYF
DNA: TGTGCCAGCAGTGAATGGTCTAGCGGGGGCCCAGATACGCAGTATTTT

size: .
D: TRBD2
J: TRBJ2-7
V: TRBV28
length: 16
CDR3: CATNSRERESPYEQYF
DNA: TGTGCCACGAATTCCCGGGAGCGGGAGAGCCCCTACGAGCAGTACTTC

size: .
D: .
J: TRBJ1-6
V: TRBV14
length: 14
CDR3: CASSQGGGPLPLHF
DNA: TGTGCCAGCAGCCAAGGGGGCGGCCCATTACCCCTCCACTTT

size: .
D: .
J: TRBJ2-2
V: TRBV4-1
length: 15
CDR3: CASSQVQGSTGELFF
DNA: TGCGCCAGCAGCCAAGTTCAGGGGAGCACCGGGGAGCTGTTTTTT

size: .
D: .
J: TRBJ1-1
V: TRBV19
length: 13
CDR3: CASSIGGGLEAFF
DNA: TGTGCCAGTAGTATAGGGGGAGGACTTGAAGCTTTCTTT

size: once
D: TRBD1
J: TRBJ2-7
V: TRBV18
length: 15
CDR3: CASSPSGTGPDEQYF
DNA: TGTGCCAGCTCACCTTCAGGGACAGGGCCGGACGAGCAGTACTTC

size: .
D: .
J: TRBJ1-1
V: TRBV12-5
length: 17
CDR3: CASGLVGMQAQNTEAFF
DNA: TGTGCTAGTGGTTTGGTAGGTATGCAGGCACAGAACACTGAAGCTTTCTTT

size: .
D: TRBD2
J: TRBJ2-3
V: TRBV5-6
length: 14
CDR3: CASSHSGGGDTQYF
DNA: TGTGCCAGCAGCCATAGCGGGGGAGGGGATACGCAGTATTTT

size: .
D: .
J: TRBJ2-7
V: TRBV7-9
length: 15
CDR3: CASSLYTREAYEQYF
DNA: TGTGCCAGCAGCTTATATACCAGGGAGGCCTACGAGCAGTACTTC

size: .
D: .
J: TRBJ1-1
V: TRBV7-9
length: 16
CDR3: CASSPWRSLTNTEAFF
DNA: TGTGCCAGCAGCCCCTGGCGCTCACTAACGAACACTGAAGCTTTCTTT

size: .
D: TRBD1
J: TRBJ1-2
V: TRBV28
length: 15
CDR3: CASSYRDRVWYGYTF
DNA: TGTGCCAGCAGTTACCGGGACAGGGTTTGGTATGGCTACACCTTC

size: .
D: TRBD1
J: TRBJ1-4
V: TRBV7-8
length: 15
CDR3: CASSLEDRVEEKLFF
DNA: TGTGCCAGCAGCTTAGAGGACAGGGTCGAAGAAAAACTGTTTTTT

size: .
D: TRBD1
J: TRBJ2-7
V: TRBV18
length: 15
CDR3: CASSPGQANSYEQYF
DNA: TGTGCCAGCTCTCCAGGACAGGCTAATTCCTACGAGCAGTACTTC

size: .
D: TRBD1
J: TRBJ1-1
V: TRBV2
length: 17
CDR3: CASTPGQGAFLNTEAFF
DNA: TGTGCCAGCACCCCGGGACAGGGTGCCTTTCTGAACACTGAAGCTTTCTTT

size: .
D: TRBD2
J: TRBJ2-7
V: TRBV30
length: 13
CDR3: CAWSGGGWNEQYF
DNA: TGTGCCTGGAGTGGGGGGGGGTGGAACGAGCAGTACTTC

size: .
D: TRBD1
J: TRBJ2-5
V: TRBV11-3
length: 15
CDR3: CASSPGDRGFETQYF
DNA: TGTGCCAGCAGCCCCGGGGACAGGGGGTTTGAGACCCAGTACTTC

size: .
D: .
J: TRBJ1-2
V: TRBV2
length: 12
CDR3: CASTWSSYGYTF
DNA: TGTGCCAGCACATGGTCCAGCTATGGCTACACCTTC

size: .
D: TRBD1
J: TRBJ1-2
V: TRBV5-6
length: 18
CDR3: CASSSNRDRGGMNYGYTF
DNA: TGTGCCAGCAGCTCGAACCGGGACAGGGGCGGAATGAACTATGGCTACACCTTC

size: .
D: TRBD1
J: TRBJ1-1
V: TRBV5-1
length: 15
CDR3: CASSRTTGVRTEAFF
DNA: TGCGCCAGCAGCAGGACAACAGGGGTAAGAACTGAAGCTTTCTTT

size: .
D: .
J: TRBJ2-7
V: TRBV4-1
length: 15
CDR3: CASSRGTVWTGEQYF
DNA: TGCGCCAGCAGCCGCGGGACAGTTTGGACGGGCGAGCAGTACTTC

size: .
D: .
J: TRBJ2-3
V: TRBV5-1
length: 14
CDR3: CASSLNYPTDTQYF
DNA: TGCGCCAGCAGCTTGAACTACCCCACAGATACGCAGTATTTT

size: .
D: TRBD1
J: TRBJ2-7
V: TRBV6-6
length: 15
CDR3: CASTPMTRGHYEQYF
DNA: TGTGCCAGCACGCCTATGACGAGGGGGCACTACGAGCAGTACTTC

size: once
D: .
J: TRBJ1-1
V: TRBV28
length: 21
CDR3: CASSLRLMGRGVKKGRSEAFF
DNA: TGTGCCAGCAGTTTAAGGTTGATGGGGAGGGGCGTGAAAAAGGGGAGGTCTGAAGCTTTCTTT

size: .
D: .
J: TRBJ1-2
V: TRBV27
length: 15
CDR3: CASSLAPGSNYGYTF
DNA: TGTGCCAGCAGTCTAGCGCCAGGGAGTAATTATGGCTACACCTTC

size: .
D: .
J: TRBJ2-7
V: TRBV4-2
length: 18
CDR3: CASSQVAGVGGPPGEQYF
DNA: TGTGCCAGCAGCCAAGTTGCCGGTGTTGGAGGGCCACCCGGAGAGCAGTACTTC

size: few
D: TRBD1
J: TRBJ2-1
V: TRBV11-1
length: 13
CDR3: CASSGDSYNEQFF
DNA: TGTGCCAGCAGCGGGGACAGCTACAATGAGCAGTTCTTC

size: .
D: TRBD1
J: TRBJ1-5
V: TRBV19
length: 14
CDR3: CASSTDREGQPQHF
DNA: TGTGCCAGTAGTACGGACAGGGAGGGTCAGCCCCAGCATTTT

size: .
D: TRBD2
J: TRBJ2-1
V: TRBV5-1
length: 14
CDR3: CASSLAGAYNEQFF
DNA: TGCGCCAGCAGTTTAGCGGGAGCTTACAATGAGCAGTTCTTC

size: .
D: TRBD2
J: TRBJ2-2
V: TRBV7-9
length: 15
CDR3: CASSVPGGYTGELFF
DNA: TGTGCCAGCAGCGTCCCCGGGGGGTACACCGGGGAGCTGTTTTTT

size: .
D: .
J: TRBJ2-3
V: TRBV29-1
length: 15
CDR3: CSVEAQDSSTDTQYF
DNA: TGCAGCGTTGAAGCTCAAGACAGTTCGACAGATACGCAGTATTTT

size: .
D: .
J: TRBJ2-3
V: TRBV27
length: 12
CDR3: CASSRDTDTQYF
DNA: TGTGCCAGCAGTCGGGACACAGATACGCAGTATTTT

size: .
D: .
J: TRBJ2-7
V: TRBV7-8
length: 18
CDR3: CASSFGRPHLTGSYEQYF
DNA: TGTGCCAGCAGCTTCGGAAGGCCTCACCTAACGGGATCCTACGAGCAGTACTTC

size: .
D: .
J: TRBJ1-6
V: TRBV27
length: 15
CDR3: CASSPGAGLNSPLHF
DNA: TGTGCCAGCAGTCCCGGGGCGGGACTTAATTCACCCCTCCACTTT

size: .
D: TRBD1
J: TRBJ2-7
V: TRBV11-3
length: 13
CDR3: CASSLDRDSEQYF
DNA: TGTGCCAGCAGCTTAGACCGGGACAGTGAGCAGTACTTC

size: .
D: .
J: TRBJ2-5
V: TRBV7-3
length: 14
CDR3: CASSLGTLAETQYF
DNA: TGTGCCAGCAGCTTAGGGACTCTAGCGGAGACCCAGTACTTC

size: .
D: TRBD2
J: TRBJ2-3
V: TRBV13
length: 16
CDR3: CASSYAGTSPTDTQYF
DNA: TGTGCCAGCAGCTACGCCGGGACTAGCCCCACAGATACGCAGTATTTT

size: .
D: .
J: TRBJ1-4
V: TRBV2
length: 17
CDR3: CASSEAWLRGWDEKLFF
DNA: TGTGCCAGCAGTGAAGCGTGGTTGAGGGGGTGGGATGAAAAACTGTTTTTT

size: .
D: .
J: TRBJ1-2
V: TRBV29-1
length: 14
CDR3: CSVEVNAGVIGYTF
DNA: TGCAGCGTTGAAGTGAACGCAGGGGTCATTGGCTACACCTTC

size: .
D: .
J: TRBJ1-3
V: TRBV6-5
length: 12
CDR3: CASRNRKNTIYF
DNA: TGTGCCAGCAGAAACAGGAAAAACACCATATATTTT

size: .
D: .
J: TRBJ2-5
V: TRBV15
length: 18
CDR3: CATSRDHGGGGVDETQYF
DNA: TGTGCCACCAGCAGAGATCACGGCGGAGGGGGCGTCGATGAGACCCAGTACTTC

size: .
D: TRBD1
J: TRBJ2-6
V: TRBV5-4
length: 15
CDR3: CASRQGASGANVLTF
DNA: TGTGCCAGCAGACAGGGGGCGAGTGGGGCCAACGTCCTGACTTTC

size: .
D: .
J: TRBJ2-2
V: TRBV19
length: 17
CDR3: CASRSPGGKRGTGELFF
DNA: TGTGCCAGTAGGTCGCCGGGGGGCAAGAGGGGCACCGGGGAGCTGTTTTTT